Presented here are 10 T cell receptor beta chains from one specimen sequenced in a study of blood T cell repertoires in COVID-19. The method was immunoSEQ multiplex PCR; TCRdb's version includes in-frame clones alone and lacks a portion of them. Of fewer than 300,000 clones listed, over 80% were seen once; the top ten hold over 5%. Input material: peripheral blood. These receptors all stem from a woman between 45 and 60 years old with COVID-19, enrolled during active disease.

The chain couples TRBV7-2 to TRBJ1-1; perhaps TRBD1 as D (5 bases). CDR1 and CDR2 (germline): SGHTA, FQGNSA. Trimming pared 1 base from V and 6 bases from J, leaving 12 bases between. This CDR3 region has 14 residues. The CDR3 loop reads CASSLDGRGPEAFF. The CDR3 DNA reads TGTGCCAGCAGCTTAGATGGGCGGGGCCCTGAAGCTTTCTTT.

The chain couples TRBV6-1 to TRBJ2-7; a weak D match, TRBD2 (5 bases). Germline lookup yields CDR1 MNHNS and CDR2 SASEGT. Trimming took off 1 base at V and 5 bases at J, with 18 bases between the two ends. This CDR3 spans 16 amino acids. The CDR3 is CASSEDRGRLIHEQYF. As DNA, the CDR3 is TGTGCCAGCAGTGAAGATAGAGGGAGACTTATCCACGAGCAGTACTTC.

The gene calls are TRBV29-1 and TRBJ2-7; 9 bases line up with TRBD2. The V gene's germline CDR1 is SQVTM and CDR2 ANQGSEA. The CDR3 extends over 14 amino acids. Trimming cost V 8 bases and J 4 bases; bases outside gene matches: 12. CDR3 sequence (DNA): TGCAGCATCCTAGCGGGACCAACCTCTTACGAGCAGTACTTC. The encoded protein is CSILAGPTSYEQYF.

The chain is built from TRBV5-1 and TRBJ1-1; 8 nucleotides agree with TRBD1. The CDR3 contains 14 residues. Germline trimming cut 4 bases from V and 1 base from J; bases unmatched to any gene: 3. CDR1 and CDR2 from the germline V gene are SGHRS and YFSETQ. CDR3 in DNA: TGCGCCAGCAGCCGCGGGACAGGGAACACTGAAGCTTTCTTT. Its protein is CASSRGTGNTEAFF.

V and J are TRBV2 and TRBJ1-1, with D possibly TRBD1 on 6 matching bases. The V gene lost 2 bases and the J gene lost 0 bases, with 7 bases spanning the gap. The CDR3 is 14 residues long. The germline V gene has CDR1 SNHLY and CDR2 FYNNEI. The DNA for the CDR3 is TGTGCCAGCAGTGAACAGGGGATGAACACTGAAGCTTTCTTT. Protein product: CASSEQGMNTEAFF.

This sequence joins TRBV7-6 and TRBJ2-3, with 10 bases fitting TRBD2. CDR3 length: 18 residues. V gave up 5 bases and J gave up 2 bases; unmatched junction bases: 13. Germline assignment: CDR1 SGHVS and CDR2 FNYEAQ. CDR3 residues: CASSLEASGSSTTDTQYF. The CDR3 nucleotides are TGTGCCAGCAGCCTCGAGGCTAGCGGGAGTTCCACCACAGATACGCAGTATTTT.

The chain combines TRBV5-1 with TRBJ1-4; 10 nucleotides align to TRBD1. With V trimmed by 0 bases and J by 8 bases, 1 base remained unmatched. The germline V gene has CDR1 SGHRS and CDR2 YFSETQ. This CDR3 comprises 14 residues. CDR3 in amino acids: CASSLVGQGEKLFF. Here the CDR3 DNA reads TGCGCCAGCAGCTTGGTGGGACAGGGGGAAAAACTGTTTTTT.

The V gene is TRBV5-5, the J gene TRBJ1-5; perhaps TRBD1 as D (5 bases). Germline-derived CDR1 and CDR2 are SGHKS and YYEKEE (reference sequence). Trimming stripped 0 bases from V and 2 bases from J, with 12 bases between. This CDR3 spans 16 amino acids. The CDR3 loop is CASSLVGQTGNQPQHF. Written as DNA, the CDR3 is TGTGCCAGCAGCTTGGTGGGGCAGACCGGCAATCAGCCCCAGCATTTT. The full variable domain, completed using reference TRBV5-5 and TRBJ1-5, is DAGVTQSPTHLIKTRGQQVTLRCSPISGHKSVSWYQQVLGQGPQFIFQYYEKEERGRGNFPDRFSARQFPNYSSELNVNALLLGDSALYLCASSLVGQTGNQPQHFGDGTRLSIL.

The chain carries TRBV9 and TRBJ2-1, with 9 bases that match TRBD2. V was clipped by 3 bases and J by 5 bases; unmatched bases: 9. This CDR3 comprises 16 residues. Germline V gene lookup returns CDR1 SGDLS and CDR2 YYNGEE. The CDR3 coding sequence is TGTGCCAGCAGCGGACTAGGACTAGCGCGTAACAATGAGCAGTTCTTC. Translation gives CASSGLGLARNNEQFF.

Only one count was recorded for this clone. The CDR3 sequence is CASSEYGTSVLTGELFF. In DNA, the CDR3 is TGTGCCAGCAGTGAGTACGGGACTAGCGTCCTCACCGGGGAGCTGTTTTTT. The rearrangement joins TRBV2 to TRBJ2-2; 10 bases agree with TRBD2. V lost 3 bases and J lost 4; bases outside the gene matches: 8. CDR3 length equals 17 residues. Germline CDR1 reads SNHLY; CDR2 reads FYNNEI.